The 2 T cell receptor beta chains below were found in one sample sequenced in a study of cytomegalovirus exposure and HLA in healthy donors. Researchers ran the PCR with 60 Vbeta and 13 Jbeta primers. Measured with immunoSEQ multiplex PCR; TCRdb has only the in-frame clones, and not every one. The table lists 100,000 to 150,000 clones, around 84% of them singletons. Sequenced: PBMCs. The receptors come from a woman under 30 in good health and CMV-seropositive.

The CDR3 bases are TGCAGCGTTGATTCCGGGACAGGGGGCCACGAGCAGTACTTC. The encoded protein is CSVDSGTGGHEQYF. This chain uses TRBV29-1 with TRBJ2-7; the match to TRBD1 covers 12 bases. V lost 3 bases to trimming and J lost 5 bases; unmatched junction nucleotides: 5. CDR3 length: 14 residues. Germline V lookup: CDR1 SQVTM, CDR2 ANQGSEA.

A single count supports this clone. The chain uses TRBV11-2 and TRBJ2-5, with 8 bases matching TRBD1. The CDR3 length is 15 residues. The ends lost 3 bases at V and 4 bases at J; junction bases unmatched: 7. Germline CDR1 SGHAT, CDR2 FQNNGV. CDR3 sequence: CASSFNTGGLETQYF. CDR3 DNA sequence: TGTGCCAGCAGCTTTAACACAGGGGGATTAGAGACCCAGTACTTC.